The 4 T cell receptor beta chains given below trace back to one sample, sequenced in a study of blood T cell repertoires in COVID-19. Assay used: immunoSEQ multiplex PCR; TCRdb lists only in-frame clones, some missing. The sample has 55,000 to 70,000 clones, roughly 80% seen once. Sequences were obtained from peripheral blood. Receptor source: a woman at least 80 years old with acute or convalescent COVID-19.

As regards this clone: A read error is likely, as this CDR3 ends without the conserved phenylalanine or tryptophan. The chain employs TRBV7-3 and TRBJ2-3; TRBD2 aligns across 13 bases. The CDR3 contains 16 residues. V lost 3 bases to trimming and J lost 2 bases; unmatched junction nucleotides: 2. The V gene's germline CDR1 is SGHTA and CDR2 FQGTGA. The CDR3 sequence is CASSFGTSGDTDTQYL. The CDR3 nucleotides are TGTGCCAGCAGCTTCGGGACTAGCGGGGACACAGATACGCAGTATCTT.

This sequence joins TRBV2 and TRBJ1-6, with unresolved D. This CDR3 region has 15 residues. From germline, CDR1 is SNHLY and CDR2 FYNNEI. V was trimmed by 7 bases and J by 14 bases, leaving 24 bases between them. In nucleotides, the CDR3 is TGTGCCAGCACCGCCCTGGCATCTTCCCTGGGAGCCCTCCACTTT. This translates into CASTALASSLGALHF.

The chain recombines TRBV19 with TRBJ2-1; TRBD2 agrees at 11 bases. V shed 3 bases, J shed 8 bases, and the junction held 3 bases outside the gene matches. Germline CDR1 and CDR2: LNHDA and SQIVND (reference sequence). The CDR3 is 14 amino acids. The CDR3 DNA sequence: TGTGCCAGTAGTATCGGACTAGCGGGTCATGAGCAGTTCTTC. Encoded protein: CASSIGLAGHEQFF.

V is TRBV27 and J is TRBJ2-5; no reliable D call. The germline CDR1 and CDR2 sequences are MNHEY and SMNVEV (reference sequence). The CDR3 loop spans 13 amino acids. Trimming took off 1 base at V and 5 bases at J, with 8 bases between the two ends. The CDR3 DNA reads TGTGCCAGCAGTTTATGGCCTCAGGAGACCCAGTACTTC. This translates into CASSLWPQETQYF.